This T cell receptor beta chain was sequenced during a study of T cells in Graves' hyperthyroidism and ophthalmopathy. General observations from the study: Most thyroid clonotypes with frequency above 0.001 were detected in blood.

The source material, RNA transcripts, was used to amplify TCR beta CDR3 regions. A first-round RT-PCR of the TCR CDR3 used the HTBI primer set. TCRdb re-analysed the multiplex PCR reads in MiXCR, keeping a single row per CDR3 protein. The sample lists approximately 700,000 distinct CDR3 sequences, 16% occurring once. With regard to this clonotype: Antigen: not known.

Orbital computed tomography, thyroid ultrasound, serum thyroxine and TRAb, and clinical symptoms together informed the diagnoses. V dropped 5 bases and J dropped 7 bases, with 8 bases sitting between them. CDR1 and CDR2 from the germline V gene are LNHDA and SQIVND (reference sequence). This CDR3 is built from 12 residues. This chain links TRBV19 with TRBJ2-2; no definite D call. This clonotype was sampled from a man younger than 35 with Graves' hyperthyroidism. Sequencing input: blood. CDR3 in DNA: TGTGCCAGTAGTTCACAGATCGGGGAGCTGTTTTTT. It is translated as CASSSQIGELFF.